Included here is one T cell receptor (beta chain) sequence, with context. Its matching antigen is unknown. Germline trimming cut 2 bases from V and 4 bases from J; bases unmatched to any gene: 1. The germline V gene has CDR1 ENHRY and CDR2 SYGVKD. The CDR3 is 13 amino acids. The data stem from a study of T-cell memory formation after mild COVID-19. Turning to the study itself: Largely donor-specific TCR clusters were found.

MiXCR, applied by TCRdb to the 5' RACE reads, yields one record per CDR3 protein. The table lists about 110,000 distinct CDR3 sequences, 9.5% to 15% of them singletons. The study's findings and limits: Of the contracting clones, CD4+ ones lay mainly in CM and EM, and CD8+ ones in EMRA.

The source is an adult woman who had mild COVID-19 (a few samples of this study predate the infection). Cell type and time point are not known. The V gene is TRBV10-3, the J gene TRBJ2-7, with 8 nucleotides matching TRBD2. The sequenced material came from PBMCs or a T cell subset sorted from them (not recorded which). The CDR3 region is CAISETSGYEQYF. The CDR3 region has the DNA TGTGCCATCAGTGAGACTAGCGGTTACGAGCAGTACTTC.